This TCR beta chain was captured in a study of shared clonotypes between healthy human individuals. Study results and limitations: Naive CD4 clonotypes overlapped across several donors at roughly 4.5%.

Clones were sequenced by immunoSEQ multiplex PCR, and TCRdb holds only the in-frame ones, with some missing. The sample has over a million clones, more than 95% seen once. Regarding this clone: Its target is unknown.

Sequencing was performed on naive CD4+ T cells sorted from blood. The subset: CD45RA+ positively selected. This TCR came from a young man in good health.

This CDR3 is CASSHGTPYEQYF. The CDR3 nucleotides read TGCGCCAGCAGCCATGGGACCCCCTACGAGCAGTACTTC. This sequence joins TRBV4-1 and TRBJ2-7; TRBD1 or TRBD2 may be the D gene (5 bases each). V lost 3 bases to trimming and J lost 2 bases, with 8 bases between them. CDR1 MGHRA and CDR2 YSYEKL come from the germline V gene. The CDR3 has 13 residues.